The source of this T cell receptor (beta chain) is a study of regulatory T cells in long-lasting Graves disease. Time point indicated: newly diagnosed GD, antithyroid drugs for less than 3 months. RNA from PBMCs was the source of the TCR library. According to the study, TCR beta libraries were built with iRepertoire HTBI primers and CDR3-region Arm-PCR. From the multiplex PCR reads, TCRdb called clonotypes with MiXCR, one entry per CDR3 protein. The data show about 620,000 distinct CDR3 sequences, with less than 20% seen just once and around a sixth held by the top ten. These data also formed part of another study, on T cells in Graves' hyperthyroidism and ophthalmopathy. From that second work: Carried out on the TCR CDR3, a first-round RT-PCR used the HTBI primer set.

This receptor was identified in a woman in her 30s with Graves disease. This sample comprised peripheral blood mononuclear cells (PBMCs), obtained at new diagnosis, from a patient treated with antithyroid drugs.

In DNA, the CDR3 is TGCAGTGCTCCTGGGACTTTCCTCTACGAGCAGTACTTC. Translation gives CSAPGTFLYEQYF. The chain links TRBV20-1 to TRBJ2-7, with a possible D match to TRBD2 (6 bases). CDR1 and CDR2 from the germline V gene are DFQATT and SNEGSKA (reference sequence). This CDR3 is 13 amino acids long. V was trimmed by 5 bases and J by 3 bases, leaving 14 bases between them.